Detailed here is one TCR beta chain. As yet, its antigen is unknown. CDR1 is LNHNV and CDR2 is YYDKDF in the germline V gene (reference sequence). The CDR3 has 15 amino acids. V shed 4 bases, J shed 4 bases, and the junction held 8 bases outside the gene matches. This sample was taken from a study of shared clonotypes between healthy human individuals. Overall study results and limits: Rarefaction indicated that sorted-subset sequencing remained incomplete although depth was large.

The data were produced by immunoSEQ multiplex PCR, yet TCRdb's version contains in-frame clones alone and is incomplete. The sample has some 2,500,000 clones, under 95% seen once. V is TRBV15 and J is TRBJ1-2, with 8 bases aligning to TRBD1. This clonotype was sampled from a man aged 18 to 30 in good health. Some clones in this sample may be carry-over from other donors' samples. The sample was naive CD4+ T cells from PBMCs. Subset defined: CD45RA+ positively selected. Written as DNA, the CDR3 is TGTGCCACCAGCACGAGGCAGGGGGCTTTCTATGGCTACACCTTC. It translates to CATSTRQGAFYGYTF.